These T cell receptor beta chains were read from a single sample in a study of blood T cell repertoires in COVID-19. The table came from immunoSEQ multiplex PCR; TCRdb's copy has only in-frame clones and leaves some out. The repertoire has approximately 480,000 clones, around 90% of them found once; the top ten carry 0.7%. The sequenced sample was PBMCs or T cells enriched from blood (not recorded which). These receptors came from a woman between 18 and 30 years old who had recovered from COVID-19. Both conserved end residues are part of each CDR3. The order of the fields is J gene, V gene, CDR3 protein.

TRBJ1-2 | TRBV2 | CASSPDSYYGYTF
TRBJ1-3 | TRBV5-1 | CASSDQGASGNTIYF
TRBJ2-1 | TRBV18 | CASSPDLLAGALNEQFF
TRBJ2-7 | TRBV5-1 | CASSLAENYEQYF
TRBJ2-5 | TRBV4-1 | CASSPTGGETQYF
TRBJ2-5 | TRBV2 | CASSEGGVGTQYF
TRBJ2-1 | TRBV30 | CAWRVTTGNSYNEQFF
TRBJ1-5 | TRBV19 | CASSISSGNQPQHF
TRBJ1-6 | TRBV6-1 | CASSEEGGSSPLHF
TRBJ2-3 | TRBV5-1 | CASSYLGGESTDTQYF
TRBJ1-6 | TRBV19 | CASSAQGEASPLHF
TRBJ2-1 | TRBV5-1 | CASSFGTDYNEQFF
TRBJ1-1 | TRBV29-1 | CSVGQEELKAFF
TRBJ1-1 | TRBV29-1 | CSVGQIMNTEAFF
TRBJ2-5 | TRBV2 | CAIPGGSSGTQYF
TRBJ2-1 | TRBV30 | CAWSAGGLLSEQFF
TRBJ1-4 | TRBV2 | CASSERGDTAANEKLFF
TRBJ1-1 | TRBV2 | CASSGRGTEAFF
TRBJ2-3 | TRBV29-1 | CSVEGLAFSTSTDTQYF
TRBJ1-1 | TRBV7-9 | CASSLVGGFSTEAFF
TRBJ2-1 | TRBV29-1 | CSVRASSGNEQFF
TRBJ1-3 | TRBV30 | CAWTLGRLSSGNTIYF
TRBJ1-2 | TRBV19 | CASSPPTRVNGYTF
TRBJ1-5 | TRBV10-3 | CAISEYGDRGNQPQHF
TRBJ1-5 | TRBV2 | CATGAGLGQPQHF
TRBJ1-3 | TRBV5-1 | CASSLHPSAAGSGNTIYF
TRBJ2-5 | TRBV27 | CASSLVETPQETQYF
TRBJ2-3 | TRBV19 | CASSIWNREGTDTQYF
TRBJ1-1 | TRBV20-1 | CSARTGKQAFF
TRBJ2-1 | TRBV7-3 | CASSSAFGNEQFF
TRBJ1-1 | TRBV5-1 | CASSPSRDRVNTEAFF
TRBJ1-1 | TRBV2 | CASSQRGTEAFF
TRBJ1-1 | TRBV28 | CASSIDRGVTEAFF
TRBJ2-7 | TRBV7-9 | CASSSTGATYEQYF
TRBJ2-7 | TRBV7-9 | CASSLTGTGGYEQYF
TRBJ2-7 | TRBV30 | CAWRGNGQGASYEQYF